The 4 T cell receptor beta chains given below trace back to one sample, sequenced in a study of identifying expanded T cells in peripheral blood. Sequencing was performed with immunoSEQ multiplex PCR; in TCRdb, only in-frame clones are kept and a portion is missing. The sample lists tens of thousands of clones; 88% were seen once. Specimen: blood. The receptors shown here come from a person aged 18-70 years in good health.

The rearrangement links TRBV2 to TRBJ2-3, with 10 bases lining up with TRBD2. Germline values: CDR1 SNHLY, CDR2 FYNNEI. The CDR3 sequence is 14 residues long. The junction had 16 bases not matched to a gene; V was cut back by 7 bases and J by 15 bases. CDR3 sequence (DNA): TGTGCCAGCACAGTGTATCGAACTAGCGGGGACTTTTATTTT. It is translated as CASTVYRTSGDFYF.

The chain has TRBV21-1 and TRBJ2-7. TRBV21-1 is a pseudogene segment. The CDR3 sequence is 12 residues long. In DNA, the CDR3 is TGTGCCAGCAGCAAAGGGGGCTACGAGCAGTACTTC. It codes for CASSKGGYEQYF.

V usage is TRBV5-4 and J usage is TRBJ2-7, with 13 bases that match TRBD2. The trim removed 3 bases at V and 1 base at J, leaving 4 bases unmatched. The germline CDR1 and CDR2 sequences are SGHNT and YYREEE (reference sequence). The CDR3 runs to 16 residues. The CDR3 protein is CASSSRTSGRSYEQYF. The CDR3 DNA reads as TGTGCCAGCAGCTCCCGGACTAGCGGGAGATCCTACGAGCAGTACTTC.

The V gene is TRBV7-6, the J gene TRBJ2-5, with D unresolved. The J call may be faulty, since TRBJ2-7 better matches the DNA end. Germline V lookup: CDR1 SGHVS, CDR2 FNYEAQ. CDR3 size: 15 residues. DNA for the CDR3: TGTGCCAGCAGCGCCGGCCCAACTGCCTTATACGAGCAGTACTTC. Protein: CASSAGPTALYEQYF.